This TCR beta chain was observed in a study of radiotherapy plus CTLA-4 blockade in lung cancer. Profiled with immunoSEQ multiplex PCR; TCRdb holds only in-frame clones, not every one. The sample shows more than 25,000 clones, over 60% of them seen only once. V dropped 5 bases and J dropped 0; count of bases not matched to a gene: 9. Germline CDR1 MDHEN, CDR2 SYDVKM. This CDR3 is 17 amino acids long. This TCR came from a human donor with non-small cell lung cancer that progressed on radiotherapy plus ipilimumab. V gene TRBV28 combines with J gene TRBJ2-7; 11 bases map to TRBD2. The source material was peripheral blood, sampled from a patient treated with radiotherapy plus ipilimumab. CDR3 nucleotides: TGTGCCAGCAGTGTAGGGGATACTAGCGGGAGCTCCTACGAGCAGTACTTC. This translates into CASSVGDTSGSSYEQYF.